This entry features one T cell receptor beta chain sequence. The sample comes from a study of T cells in Graves' hyperthyroidism and ophthalmopathy. Amplification targeted TCR beta CDR3 regions from RNA transcripts. Primed by the HTBI set, a first-round RT-PCR was run on the TCR CDR3. TCRdb re-called the multiplex PCR reads with MiXCR, one entry per CDR3 protein. The repertoire holds about 640,000 distinct CDR3 sequences, with 20% to 25% as singletons. Material: blood. The source of this sequence is a man in his thirties or forties with Graves' ophthalmopathy.

The CDR3 loop is CSASLAGTRQDEQFF. In DNA, the CDR3 is TGCAGTGCTAGCCTTGCAGGGACTAGGCAGGATGAGCAGTTCTTC. The chain employs TRBV20-1 and TRBJ2-1; TRBD2 matches at 8 bases. J gave up 8 bases and V 3 bases, and 12 bases lay outside the gene matches. Germline CDR1 reads DFQATT; CDR2 reads SNEGSKA (reference sequence). The CDR3 covers 15 residues.